Shown below are 2 T cell receptor beta chains from a single sample sequenced in a study of shared clonotypes between healthy human individuals. The naive CD8 subset, CD45RO-negative cells positively selected for CCR7, excluded terminally differentiated effector memory CD45RA+ cells. Profiling relied on immunoSEQ multiplex PCR, and the TCRdb table lists in-frame clones only, not all of them. The sample holds roughly 1,800,000 clones, about 94% seen once. The material sequenced was naive CD8+ T cells sorted from blood. The receptors originated from a man between 18 and 35 years old in good health.

This sequence joins TRBV9 and TRBJ2-3; D is perhaps TRBD1 (6 bases). This CDR3 contains 13 residues. V was pared by 0 bases and J by 9 bases, with 11 bases between. Germline V CDR1 and CDR2: SGDLS, YYNGEE. The CDR3 bases are TGTGCCAGCAGCGTAGGGGACACGGTCACGCAGTATTTT. It translates to CASSVGDTVTQYF.

Points on this clone: The sample holds other DNA sequences that translate to the same CDR3. The rearrangement links TRBV6-5 to TRBJ2-7; 9 bases agree with TRBD1. The CDR3 is made up of 15 amino acids. V was pared by 5 bases and J by 0 bases, with 5 bases of the junction left unmatched. Germline CDR1 MNHEY, CDR2 SVGAGI. CDR3 protein: CASSPGTGFSYEQYF. For the CDR3, the DNA is TGTGCCAGCAGTCCGGGGACAGGGTTCTCCTACGAGCAGTACTTC.